The rows below give T cell receptor beta chains drawn from one sample of a study of beta chain features in type 1 diabetes. Repertoires were generated with immunoSEQ multiplex PCR, while TCRdb's copy carries only in-frame clones and drops some. Here the sample spans some 330,000 clones, 11% being singletons. The sample was naive CD4+ T cells from blood. Receptors were obtained from a woman aged 25 to 39 in good health. Each CDR3 is given with its conserved first and last residue. D genes are given only for firm matches. A row's size may be missing; if present it is once, few, many or a size class.

V: TRBV27; J: TRBJ2-2; D: .; size: .; CDR3: CASSLRSSDTNTGELFF; DNA: TGTGCCAGCAGTTTACGGTCGAGTGACACAAACACCGGGGAGCTGTTTTTT
V: TRBV18; J: TRBJ2-1; D: .; size: .; CDR3: CACGTMDEQFF; DNA: TGTGCCTGCGGGACGATGGATGAGCAGTTCTTC
V: TRBV7-8; J: TRBJ2-1; D: TRBD1; size: .; CDR3: CASPPSGQGTHNEQFF; DNA: TGTGCCAGCCCCCCCTCGGGACAGGGGACCCACAATGAGCAGTTCTTC
V: TRBV4-1; J: TRBJ2-6; D: .; size: .; CDR3: CASSHAGGVWNSGANVLTF; DNA: TGCGCCAGCAGCCACGCTGGAGGAGTATGGAACTCTGGGGCCAACGTCCTGACTTTC
V: TRBV4-2; J: TRBJ2-1; D: .; size: .; CDR3: CASSQDRGNNNEQFF; DNA: TGTGCCAGCAGCCAAGACAGGGGCAATAACAATGAGCAGTTCTTC
V: TRBV18; J: TRBJ2-1; D: TRBD1; size: .; CDR3: CASSPYEQGVLHNEQFF; DNA: TGTGCCAGCTCACCGTATGAACAGGGGGTCCTCCACAATGAGCAGTTCTTC
V: TRBV30; J: TRBJ2-7; D: TRBD2; size: .; CDR3: CASSGTSGYSYEQYF; DNA: TGTGCCTCATCGGGGACTAGCGGATACTCCTACGAGCAGTACTTC
V: TRBV28; J: TRBJ1-5; D: .; size: .; CDR3: CASSLLLQPQHF; DNA: TGTGCCAGCAGTTTACTATTGCAGCCCCAGCATTTT
V: TRBV6-1; J: TRBJ2-1; D: .; size: .; CDR3: CASVNPGKQFF; DNA: TGTGCCAGCGTGAACCCGGGTAAGCAGTTCTTC
V: TRBV7-2; J: TRBJ2-7; D: .; size: .; CDR3: CASSLASLAGTHEQYF; DNA: TGTGCCAGCAGCTTAGCGTCCCTAGCCGGAACCCACGAGCAGTACTTC
V: TRBV6-1; J: TRBJ2-7; D: .; size: .; CDR3: CASSQGSEQYF; DNA: TGTGCCAGCAGTCAGGGCTCCGAGCAGTACTTC
V: TRBV19; J: TRBJ1-5; D: .; size: .; CDR3: CASSFRVSNQPQHF; DNA: TGTGCCAGTAGCTTTCGTGTTAGCAATCAGCCCCAGCATTTT
V: TRBV29-1; J: TRBJ1-1; D: TRBD1; size: few; CDR3: CSVKKQGAITEAFF; DNA: TGCAGCGTAAAAAAACAGGGGGCGATCACTGAAGCTTTCTTT
V: TRBV7-7; J: TRBJ2-5; D: TRBD2; size: few; CDR3: CASSLSSGRQETQYF; DNA: TGTGCTAGCAGCTTATCTAGCGGTCGTCAAGAGACCCAGTACTTC
V: TRBV7-9; J: TRBJ2-7; D: TRBD1; size: few; CDR3: CASSDRGPSYEQYF; DNA: TGTGCCAGCAGCGACAGGGGACCCTCCTACGAGCAGTACTTC
V: TRBV5-1; J: TRBJ2-7; D: .; size: .; CDR3: CASSPGQIYEQYF; DNA: TGCGCCAGCAGCCCAGGACAGATTTACGAGCAGTACTTC
V: TRBV20-1; J: TRBJ2-7; D: TRBD1; size: few; CDR3: CSATKGGLLGF; DNA: TGCAGTGCTACAAAAGGGGGCCTCCTGGGATTC
V: TRBV5-1; J: TRBJ2-1; D: .; size: .; CDR3: CASSLQGWGNEQFF; DNA: TGCGCCAGCAGCTTGCAGGGGTGGGGCAATGAGCAGTTCTTC